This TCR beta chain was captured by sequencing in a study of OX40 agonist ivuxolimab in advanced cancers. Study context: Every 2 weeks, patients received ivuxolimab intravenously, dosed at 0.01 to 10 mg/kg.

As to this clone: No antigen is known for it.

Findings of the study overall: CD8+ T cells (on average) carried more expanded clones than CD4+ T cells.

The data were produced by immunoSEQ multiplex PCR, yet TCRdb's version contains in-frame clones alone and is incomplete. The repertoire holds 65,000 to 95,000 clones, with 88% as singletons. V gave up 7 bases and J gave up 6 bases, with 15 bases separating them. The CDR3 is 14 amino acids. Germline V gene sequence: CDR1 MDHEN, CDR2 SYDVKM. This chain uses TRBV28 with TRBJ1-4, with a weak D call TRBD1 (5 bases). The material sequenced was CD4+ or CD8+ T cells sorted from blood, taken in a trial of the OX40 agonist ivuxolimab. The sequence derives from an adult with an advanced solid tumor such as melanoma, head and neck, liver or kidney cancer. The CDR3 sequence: CASNPGRFYEKLFF. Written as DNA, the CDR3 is TGTGCCAGCAATCCGGGACGATTTTATGAAAAACTGTTTTTT.